A selection of T cell receptor beta chains follows, all from one sample in a study of PD-1 blockade in classical Hodgkin lymphoma. Method: immunoSEQ multiplex PCR; TCRdb's copy keeps in-frame clones and lacks some. The sample has about 94,000 clones, approximately 89% seen once. Sequenced here: peripheral blood mononuclear cells (PBMCs), sampled before the second cycle of nivolumab. The receptors shown here come from a human donor with classical Hodgkin lymphoma. Both conserved end residues are part of each CDR3. Each record gives: clone size, J gene, V gene, D gene, CDR3 protein, CDR3 DNA. D genes are given only for firm matches. Clone size, where shown, is once, few, many, or a class for clones that have expanded.

>-|TRBJ1-5|TRBV29-1|-
CSVARDVNQPQHF
TGCAGCGTTGCCCGGGACGTCAATCAGCCCCAGCATTTT
>few|TRBJ2-3|TRBV29-1|-
CSVPSGYGPTDTQYF
TGCAGCGTCCCGAGCGGCTACGGACCGACAGATACGCAGTATTTT
>-|TRBJ1-5|TRBV28|-
CASSGGGLQNQPQHF
TGTGCCAGCAGCGGCGGGGGCCTTCAGAATCAGCCCCAGCATTTT
>once|TRBJ2-1|TRBV4-1|-
CASSQLTRNEQFF
TGCGCCAGCAGCCAACTAACGCGGAATGAGCAGTTCTTC
>-|TRBJ2-7|TRBV6-5|-
CASSYSRGYEQYF
TGTGCCAGCAGTTACTCGAGGGGTTACGAGCAGTACTTC
>once|TRBJ2-7|TRBV5-1|-
CASSFMFSSYEQYF
TGCGCCAGCAGCTTTATGTTCAGCTCCTACGAGCAGTACTTC
>-|TRBJ2-5|TRBV5-6|-
CASSLGREETQYF
TGTGCCAGCAGCTTAGGCAGGGAAGAGACCCAGTACTTC
>few|TRBJ2-7|TRBV5-1|-
CASSAAYEQYF
TGCGCCAGCAGCGCGGCCTACGAGCAGTACTTC
>-|TRBJ2-1|TRBV9|TRBD2
CASSVASRGGPHNEQFF
TGTGCCAGCAGCGTAGCCTCGCGGGGGGGCCCTCACAATGAGCAGTTCTTC
>once|TRBJ2-5|TRBV29-1|-
CSVEPGEGEVETQYF
TGCAGCGTTGAGCCGGGTGAGGGGGAGGTGGAGACCCAGTACTTC
>-|TRBJ1-1|TRBV27|TRBD1
CASSAGTGIVLGTEAFF
TGTGCCAGCAGTGCCGGGACAGGGATAGTCCTGGGAACTGAAGCTTTCTTT
>-|TRBJ1-2|TRBV7-9|-
CASSFQGTPSIYGYTF
TGTGCCAGCAGCTTCCAGGGTACACCGTCGATCTATGGCTACACCTTC
>-|TRBJ1-2|TRBV5-5|-
CASSLWGSEPYGYTF
TGTGCCAGCAGCTTGTGGGGCTCGGAGCCCTATGGCTACACCTTC
>-|TRBJ2-2|TRBV18|-
CASSPPNRELFF
TGTGCCAGCTCACCACCGAATCGGGAGCTGTTTTTT
>-|TRBJ2-1|TRBV20-1|-
CTPGYNEQFF
TGCACCCCCGGATACAATGAGCAGTTCTTC
>-|TRBJ1-1|TRBV21-1|-
CASSNKGGSTEAFF
TGTGCCAGCAGCAACAAGGGGGGGAGCACTGAAGCTTTCTTT
>-|TRBJ2-5|TRBV7-9|-
CASSPAGFGETQYF
TGTGCCAGCAGCCCTGCCGGGTTCGGGGAGACCCAGTACTTC
>-|TRBJ1-1|TRBV6-6|-
CASSYSQETNTEAFF
TGTGCCAGCAGTTACTCACAGGAGACAAACACTGAAGCTTTCTTT
>-|TRBJ2-5|TRBV11-3|-
CASSLGFGTQYF
TGTGCCAGCAGCTTAGGTTTTGGGACCCAGTACTTC
>-|TRBJ2-3|TRBV5-1|TRBD2
CASSGQTSGGTPQYF
TGCGCCAGCAGCGGCCAGACTAGCGGGGGTACGCCGCAGTATTTT
>-|TRBJ1-1|TRBV19|TRBD1
CASSHRDRSVGLNTEAFF
TGTGCCAGTAGTCACCGGGACAGGAGCGTAGGGCTGAACACTGAAGCTTTCTTT
>-|TRBJ2-1|TRBV6-1|-
CASPGNRYNEQFF
TGTGCCAGCCCGGGAAATAGGTACAATGAGCAGTTCTTC
>-|TRBJ2-1|TRBV7-9|-
CASSHSTDPGEQFF
TGTGCCAGCAGCCATTCGACAGACCCCGGTGAGCAGTTCTTC
>-|TRBJ2-2|TRBV10-3|-
CAISESNLAVPSAGELFF
TGTGCCATCAGTGAGTCTAACCTGGCAGTCCCGAGTGCCGGGGAGCTGTTTTTT
>-|TRBJ2-7|TRBV21-1|-
CASSKVKDSIDYEQYF
TGTGCCAGCAGCAAAGTGAAGGATAGCATAGACTACGAGCAGTACTTC
>-|TRBJ2-3|TRBV27|-
CASSHTDTQYF
TGTGCCAGCAGTCACACAGATACGCAGTATTTT
>-|TRBJ2-1|TRBV19|-
CASSWTLGEQFF
TGTGCCAGTAGTTGGACACTGGGTGAGCAGTTCTTC
>-|TRBJ2-7|TRBV9|TRBD2
CASSVGLAGVYEQYF
TGTGCCAGCAGCGTGGGACTAGCGGGGGTCTACGAGCAGTACTTC
>-|TRBJ2-1|TRBV18|-
CASSPRRESYNEQFF
TGTGCCAGCTCACCACGTAGGGAGTCCTACAATGAGCAGTTCTTC
>-|TRBJ2-2|TRBV5-6|-
CASSFRGNTGELFF
TGTGCCAGCAGCTTCCGCGGGAACACCGGGGAGCTGTTTTTT
>-|TRBJ2-3|TRBV7-2|TRBD1
CASSLGQRIDTQYF
TGTGCCAGCAGCCTGGGACAGCGGATTGATACGCAGTATTTT
>-|TRBJ1-1|TRBV5-1|TRBD1
CASSPDRVRGTEAFF
TGCGCCAGCAGCCCGGACAGGGTAAGAGGCACTGAAGCTTTCTTT
>-|TRBJ1-2|TRBV5-1|TRBD1
CASSLDYGTGTNYGYTF
TGCGCCAGCAGCTTGGACTATGGGACAGGGACCAACTATGGCTACACCTTC
>once|TRBJ2-1|TRBV7-7|-
CASSLGGIGGNEQFF
TGTGCCAGCAGCTTAGGTGGTATTGGGGGCAATGAGCAGTTCTTC
>-|TRBJ2-1|TRBV10-3|-
CAIRAGSSYNEQFF
TGTGCCATCAGAGCAGGGAGCTCCTACAATGAGCAGTTCTTC
>-|TRBJ2-3|TRBV16|-
CASSQGVSDTQYF
TGTGCCAGCAGCCAGGGGGTTTCAGATACGCAGTATTTT
>-|TRBJ1-1|TRBV15|-
CATSRDQRATTEAFF
TGTGCCACCAGCAGAGATCAGCGGGCAACCACTGAAGCTTTCTTT
>few|TRBJ2-7|TRBV28|TRBD1
CASSADRVGSYEQYF
TGTGCCAGCAGTGCGGACAGGGTAGGCTCCTACGAGCAGTACTTC
>-|TRBJ2-5|TRBV4-2|-
CASSQGSGSQETQYF
TGTGCCAGCAGCCAAGGGTCCGGGAGCCAAGAGACCCAGTACTTC
>-|TRBJ1-2|TRBV14|TRBD1
CASSRSGGEDYGYTF
TGTGCCAGCAGCCGCTCAGGGGGCGAGGACTATGGCTACACCTTC
>-|TRBJ1-3|TRBV2|TRBD1
CASIGQGSRSGNTIYF
TGTGCCAGCATCGGACAGGGGTCAAGATCTGGAAACACCATATATTTT
>-|TRBJ2-5|TRBV27|TRBD2
CASRRAGAAETQYF
TGTGCCAGCAGGAGAGCGGGAGCGGCAGAGACCCAGTACTTC
>-|TRBJ2-2|TRBV19|TRBD2
CASRRTSAGELFF
TGTGCCAGTAGGAGGACTAGCGCCGGGGAGCTGTTTTTT
>-|TRBJ1-6|TRBV6-5|-
CASSSTLLSPLHF
TGTGCCAGCAGTTCCACCTTGCTTTCACCCCTCCACTTT